The clone carrying this T cell receptor beta chain was found a few times. At one end the junction does not follow the germline gene, possibly because of a read error. The data were obtained in a study of early T cells in non-severe SARS-CoV-2 infection. Germline values: CDR1 SNHLY, CDR2 FYNNEI. The CDR3 extends over 12 amino acids. TCRdb re-derived calls from the 5' RACE reads in MiXCR, one entry per CDR3 protein. Among some 80,000 distinct CDR3 sequences listed, roughly 15% were seen once. The chain couples TRBV2 to TRBJ2-3; TRBD2 is a possible D gene (6 bases). Sequenced material: whole blood. This TCR derives from an adult who was a healthcare worker with PCR-confirmed SARS-CoV-2 infection or an uninfected control (not recorded which). The CDR3 is CASSPGTSLEIF. The CDR3 DNA reads as TGTGCCAGCAGTCCCGGGACTTCCTTGGAGATTTTT. Complete variable domain (other parts from reference TRBV2 and TRBJ2-3): EPEVTQTPSHQVTQMGQEVILRCVPISNHLYFYWYRQILGQKVEFLVSFYNNEISEKSEIFDDQFSVERPDGSNFTLKIRSTKLEDSAMYFCASSPGTSLEIFGPGTRLTVL.